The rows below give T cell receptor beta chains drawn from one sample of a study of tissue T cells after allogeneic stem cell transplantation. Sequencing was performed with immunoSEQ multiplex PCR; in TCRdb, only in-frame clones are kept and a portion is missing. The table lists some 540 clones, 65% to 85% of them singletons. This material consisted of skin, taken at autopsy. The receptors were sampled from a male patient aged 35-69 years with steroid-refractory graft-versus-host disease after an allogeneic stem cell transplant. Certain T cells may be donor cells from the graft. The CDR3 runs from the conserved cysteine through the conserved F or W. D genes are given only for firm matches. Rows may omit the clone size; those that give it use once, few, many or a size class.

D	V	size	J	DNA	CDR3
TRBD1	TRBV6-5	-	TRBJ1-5	TGTGCCAGCAGACGCCGGACAGGAAGCAATCAGCCCCAGCATTTT	CASRRRTGSNQPQHF
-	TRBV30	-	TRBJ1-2	TGTGCTTACTCCCCATTTGTGTCGTTGGATATGGAATATGGCTACACCTTC	CAYSPFVSLDMEYGYTF
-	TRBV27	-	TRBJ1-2	TGTGCCAGCAGTTTGGGGACGAGGGACCCCTATGGCTACACCTTC	CASSLGTRDPYGYTF
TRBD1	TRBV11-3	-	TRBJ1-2	TGTGCCAGCAGCCGGACAGGGGGCTATGGCTACACCTTC	CASSRTGGYGYTF
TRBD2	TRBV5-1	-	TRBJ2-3	TGCGCCAGCACCGAGGGGGCTAGCGGGGGTAACGCAGATACGCAGTATTTT	CASTEGASGGNADTQYF
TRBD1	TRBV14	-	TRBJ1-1	TGTGCCAGCAGCAAGGAGGACAGGGCCGCGTCGAACACTGAAGCTTTCTTT	CASSKEDRAASNTEAFF
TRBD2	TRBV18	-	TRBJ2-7	TGTGCCAGCTCACCGCAACTAGCGGGGGGATCCTACGAGCAGTACTTC	CASSPQLAGGSYEQYF
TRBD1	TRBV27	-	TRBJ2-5	TGTGCCAGCAGTTACGGGACAGGGGTTTACCAAGAGACCCAGTACTTC	CASSYGTGVYQETQYF
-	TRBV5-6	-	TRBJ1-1	TGTGCCAGCAGCTTACAGGCTAGGACTATGAACACTGAAGCTTTCTTT	CASSLQARTMNTEAFF
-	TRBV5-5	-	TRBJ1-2	TGTGCCAGCAACACGGATGTCTCGCGAACCTATGGCTACACCTTC	CASNTDVSRTYGYTF
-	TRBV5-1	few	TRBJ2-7	TGCGCCAGCAGCTTGGAGGTAGGGCCCTACTCCTACGAGCAGTACTTC	CASSLEVGPYSYEQYF
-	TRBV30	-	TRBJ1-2	TGTGCCTGGAGTAAACAGGGAGACTATGGCTACACCTTC	CAWSKQGDYGYTF
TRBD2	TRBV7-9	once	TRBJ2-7	TGTGCCAGCAGCCTGACTAGCTTCTACGAGCAGTACTTC	CASSLTSFYEQYF
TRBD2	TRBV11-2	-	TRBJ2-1	TGTGCCAGCAGCATAGCGGGATTAGAATACAATGAGCAGTTCTTC	CASSIAGLEYNEQFF
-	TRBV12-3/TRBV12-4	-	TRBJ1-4	TGTGCCAGCAGCAATCAACAGGGTGAAAAACTGTTTTTT	CASSNQQGEKLFF
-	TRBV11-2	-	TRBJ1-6	TGTGCCAGCAGCGTTACAGGGCGGAATTCACCCCTCCACTTT	CASSVTGRNSPLHF
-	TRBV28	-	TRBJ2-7	TGTGCCAGCAGTGAGAGAGCCTACGAGCAGTACTTC	CASSERAYEQYF
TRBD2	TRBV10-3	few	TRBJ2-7	TGTGCCATCAGTGACCAGGGACTAGCGGGGCCCAACGAGCAGTACTTC	CAISDQGLAGPNEQYF
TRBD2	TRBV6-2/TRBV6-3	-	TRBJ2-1	TGTGCCAGCAGCCCCGGACTAGCGGGGGGCTTATACAATGAGCAGTTCTTC	CASSPGLAGGLYNEQFF
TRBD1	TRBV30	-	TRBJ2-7	TGTGCCTGGATCCGGACAGGGATCTCCTACGAGCAGTACTTC	CAWIRTGISYEQYF
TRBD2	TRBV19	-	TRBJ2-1	TGTGCCAGTAGTATAGCGGGACTAGAACTACAGAATGAGCAGTTCTTC	CASSIAGLELQNEQFF
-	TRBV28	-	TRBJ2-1	TGTGCCAGCAGCCCTTTTCTGAATGAGCAGTTCTTC	CASSPFLNEQFF
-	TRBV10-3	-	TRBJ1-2	TGTGCCATCAGTGAGTCGAATGGGAACTATGGCTACACCTTC	CAISESNGNYGYTF
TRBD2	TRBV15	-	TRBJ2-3	TGTGCCACCAGCAGAGAAAGCGGGGGGGCCGATACGCAGTATTTT	CATSRESGGADTQYF
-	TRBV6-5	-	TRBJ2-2	TGTGCCAGCAGTTACTCCCGGGGGCATAGCGGGGAGCTGTTTTTT	CASSYSRGHSGELFF
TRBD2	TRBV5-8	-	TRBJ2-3	TGTGCCAGCAGAAAGGGAGGGACTAGCACAGATACGCAGTATTTT	CASRKGGTSTDTQYF
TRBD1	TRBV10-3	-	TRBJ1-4	TGTGCCATCAGCCCCGGGACAGGGCCAACTAATGAAAAACTGTTTTTT	CAISPGTGPTNEKLFF
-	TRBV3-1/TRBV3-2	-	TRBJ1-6	TGTGCCAGCAGCTCAATGGGTCCCATTTCTCATAATTCACCCCTCCACTTT	CASSSMGPISHNSPLHF
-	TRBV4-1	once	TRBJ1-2	TGCGCCAGCAGCCCTGACGCCGGCTTCTATGGCTACACCTTC	CASSPDAGFYGYTF
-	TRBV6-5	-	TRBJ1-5	TGTGCCAGCAGTTACTCGACCCCCTCATCCGGCCAGCCCCAGCATTTT	CASSYSTPSSGQPQHF
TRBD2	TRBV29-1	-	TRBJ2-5	TGCAGCGTAGCGGGGGGAGAGACCCAGTACTTC	CSVAGGETQYF
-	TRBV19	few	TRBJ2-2	TGTGCCAGTAGTAATAAGAGACTCACCGGGGAGCTGTTTTTT	CASSNKRLTGELFF
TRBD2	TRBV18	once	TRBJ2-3	TGTGCCAGCTCCCTAGCCGGGACTAGCGCTTATACAGATACGCAGTATTTT	CASSLAGTSAYTDTQYF
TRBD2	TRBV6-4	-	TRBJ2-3	TGTGCCAGCAGTCCGGGACTAGCTCCCTCAGATACGCAGTATTTT	CASSPGLAPSDTQYF
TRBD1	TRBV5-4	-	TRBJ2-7	TGTGCCAGCAGCTTGGGGGGACAGGCGAGCCACTACGAGCAGTACTTC	CASSLGGQASHYEQYF
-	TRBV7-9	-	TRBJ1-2	TGTGCCAGCAGCTTTGGACAGAACTATGGCTACACCTTC	CASSFGQNYGYTF
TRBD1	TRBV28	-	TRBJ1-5	TGTGCCAGCAGTTCTCTGGGTACAGGGGGCGGCAATCAGCCCCAGCATTTT	CASSSLGTGGGNQPQHF
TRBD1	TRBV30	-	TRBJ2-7	TGTGCCTGGAGTAGACCCCAGGGGGCGCCAGGTCCCTACGAGCAGTACTTC	CAWSRPQGAPGPYEQYF
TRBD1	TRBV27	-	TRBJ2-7	TGTGCCAGCAGTTTAGACAGGGCTCACTACGAGCAGTACTTC	CASSLDRAHYEQYF
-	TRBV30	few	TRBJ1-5	TGTGCCTGGAGCCCCGGGAGGGGGAGTCAGCCCCAGCATTTT	CAWSPGRGSQPQHF
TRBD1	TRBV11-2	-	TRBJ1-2	TGTGCCAGCAGCTCCATACCCAGGGGGCGAGGGTTACTCTCCTATGGCTACACCTTC	CASSSIPRGRGLLSYGYTF
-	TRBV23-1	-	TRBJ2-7	TGCGCCAGCAGTCCTCCGAGGCGAAGGAGGGGGATGGAATTATCTTACGAGCAGTACTTC	CASSPPRRRRGMELSYEQYF
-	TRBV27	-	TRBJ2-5	TGTGCCAGCAGCCCCGTTGACGGGCAGGAGACCCAGTACTTC	CASSPVDGQETQYF
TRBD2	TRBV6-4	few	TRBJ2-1	TGTGCCAGCAGTGACTCTGGGCTAGCGGGGAGCTCCTACAATGAGCAGTTCTTC	CASSDSGLAGSSYNEQFF
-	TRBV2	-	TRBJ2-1	TGTGCCAGCGGACGGGACGTCTACAATGAGCAGTTCTTC	CASGRDVYNEQFF
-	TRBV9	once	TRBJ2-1	TGTGCCAGCAGCGTCAGTTTGACAGGAACCTACAATGAGCAGTTCTTC	CASSVSLTGTYNEQFF
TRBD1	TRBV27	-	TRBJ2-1	TGTGCCAGCAGTAGACAGGGGTACTACAATGAGCAGTTCTTC	CASSRQGYYNEQFF
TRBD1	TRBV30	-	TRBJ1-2	TGTGCCTGGAGTGGGACAGGGGTGTTCTATGGCTACACCTTC	CAWSGTGVFYGYTF
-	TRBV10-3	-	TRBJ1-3	TGTGCCATCAGTGGTACCTCTGGAAACACCATATATTTT	CAISGTSGNTIYF
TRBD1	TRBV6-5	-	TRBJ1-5	TGTGCCAGCATCTCAGGGGGGCCCCACAATCAGCCCCAGCATTTT	CASISGGPHNQPQHF
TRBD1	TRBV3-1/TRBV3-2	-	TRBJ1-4	TGTGCCAGCAGCCGGACAGGGAGTATGGGGGAAAAACTGTTTTTT	CASSRTGSMGEKLFF